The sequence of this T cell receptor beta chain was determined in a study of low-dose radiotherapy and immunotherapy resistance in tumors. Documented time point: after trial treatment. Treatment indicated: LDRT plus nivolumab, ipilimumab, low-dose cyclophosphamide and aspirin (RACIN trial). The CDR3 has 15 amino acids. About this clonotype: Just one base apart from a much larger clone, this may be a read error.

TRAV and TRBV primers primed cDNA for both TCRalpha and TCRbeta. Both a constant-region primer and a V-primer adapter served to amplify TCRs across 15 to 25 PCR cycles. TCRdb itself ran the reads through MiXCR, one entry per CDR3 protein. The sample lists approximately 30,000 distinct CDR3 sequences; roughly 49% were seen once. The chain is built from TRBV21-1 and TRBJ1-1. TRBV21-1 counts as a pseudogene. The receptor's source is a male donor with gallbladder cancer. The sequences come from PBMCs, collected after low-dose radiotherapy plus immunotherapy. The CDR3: CASSAKEGGATEALF. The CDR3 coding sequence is TGTGCCAGCAGCGCCAAGGAGGGCGGGGCCACTGAAGCTCTCTTT.